Listed below are T cell receptor beta chains from one sample, sequenced in a study of blood T cell repertoires in COVID-19. This table comes from immunoSEQ multiplex PCR, and its TCRdb copy is limited to in-frame clones, with some not included. The sample contains 200,000 to 250,000 clones, about 79% of which appear only once. The sample taken for sequencing was PBMCs or T cells enriched from blood (not recorded which). These receptors all stem from a woman in her sixties who had recovered from COVID-19. Each CDR3 is given with its conserved first and last residue.

>TRBV7-2|TRBJ2-5
CASSPRETQYF
>TRBV6-4|TRBJ2-1
CASRKTSSLYNEQFF
>TRBV7-9|TRBJ2-1
CASIVDRANEQFF
>TRBV2|TRBJ1-5
CASSEGQAASNQPQHF
>TRBV6-5|TRBJ1-5
CASSLTGGNQPQHF
>TRBV10-1|TRBJ1-5
CASTTQEARGNQPQHF
>TRBV9|TRBJ1-3
CASSGTLQGAGLWGAIYF
>TRBV19|TRBJ2-2
CASSKRLAGGSGELFF
>TRBV3-1/TRBV3-2|TRBJ2-6
CASSQAAGSGANVLTF
>TRBV6-2/TRBV6-3|TRBJ2-7
CASSLIRGNYEQYF
>TRBV6-4|TRBJ1-4
CASSDHRYNEKLFF
>TRBV5-6|TRBJ1-5
CASSTWDRGNQPQHF
>TRBV29-1|TRBJ1-5
CRDWGAGGNQPQHF
>TRBV4-1|TRBJ1-4
CASRPGGLNEKLFF
>TRBV6-4|TRBJ1-4
CASSDGATNEKLFF
>TRBV2|TRBJ2-7
CASTESSGGEQYF